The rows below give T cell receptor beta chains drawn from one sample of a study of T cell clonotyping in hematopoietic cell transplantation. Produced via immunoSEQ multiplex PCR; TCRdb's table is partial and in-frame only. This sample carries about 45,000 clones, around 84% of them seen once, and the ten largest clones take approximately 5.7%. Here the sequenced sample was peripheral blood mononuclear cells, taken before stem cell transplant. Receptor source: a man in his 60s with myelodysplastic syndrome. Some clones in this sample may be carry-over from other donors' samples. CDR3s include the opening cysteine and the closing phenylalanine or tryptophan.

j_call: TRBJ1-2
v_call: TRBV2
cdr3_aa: CASSVGRLFGGGVYTF

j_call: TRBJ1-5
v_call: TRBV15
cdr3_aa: CATSRDLAGSNQPQHF

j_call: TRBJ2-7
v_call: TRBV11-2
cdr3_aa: CASSLDTGGRGFFYEQYF

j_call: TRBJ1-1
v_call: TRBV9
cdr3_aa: CASSVDDRNTEAFF

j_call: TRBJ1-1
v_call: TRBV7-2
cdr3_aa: CASSSAPRQASTEAFF

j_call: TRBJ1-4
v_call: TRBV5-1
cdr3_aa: CASSPTGMRVEKLFF

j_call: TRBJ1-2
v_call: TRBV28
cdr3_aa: CASLAGANYGYTF

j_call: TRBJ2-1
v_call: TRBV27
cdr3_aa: CASSLRQGQGDANEQFF

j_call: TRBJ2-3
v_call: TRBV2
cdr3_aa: CASKETGVFLGDTQYF

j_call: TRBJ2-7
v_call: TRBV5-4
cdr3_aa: CASSDRGARDEQYF

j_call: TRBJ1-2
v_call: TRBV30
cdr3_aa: CAWSVLLTGFGYTF

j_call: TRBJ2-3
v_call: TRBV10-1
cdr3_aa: CASSVAGATDTQYF

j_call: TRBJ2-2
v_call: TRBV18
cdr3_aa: CASSPREQNTGELFF

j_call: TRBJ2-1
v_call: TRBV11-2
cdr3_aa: CASSFAGSYEQFF

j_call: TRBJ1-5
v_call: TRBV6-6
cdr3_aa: CASSGSWGEAQPQHF

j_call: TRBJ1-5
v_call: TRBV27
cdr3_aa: CASSLVGNQPQHF

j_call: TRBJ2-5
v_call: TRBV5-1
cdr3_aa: CASRTFVDETQYF

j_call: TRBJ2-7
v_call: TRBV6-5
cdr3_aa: CASRSSVDEQYF

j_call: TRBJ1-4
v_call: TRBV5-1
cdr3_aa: CASSLGWGATNEKLFF

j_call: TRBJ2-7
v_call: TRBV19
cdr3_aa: CASRPDRDRHYEQYF

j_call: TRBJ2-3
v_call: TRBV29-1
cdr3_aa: CSVSGLAGGTDTQYF

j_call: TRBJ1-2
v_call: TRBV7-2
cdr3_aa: CASSLRNPELANYGYTF

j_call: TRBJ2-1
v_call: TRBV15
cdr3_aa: CATSREAGRYEQFF

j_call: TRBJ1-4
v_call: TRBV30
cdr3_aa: CAWEPGQGAANEKLFF

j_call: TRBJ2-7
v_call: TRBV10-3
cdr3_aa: CAIGRAGGSYEQYF

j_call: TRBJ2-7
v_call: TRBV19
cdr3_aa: CASSMARTSGNYEQYF

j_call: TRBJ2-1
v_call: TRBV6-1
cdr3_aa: CASSDPFSEQFF

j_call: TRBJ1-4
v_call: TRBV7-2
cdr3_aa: CASSPRGGGSNEKLFF

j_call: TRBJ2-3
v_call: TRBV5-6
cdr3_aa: CASSPDRGLTDTQYF

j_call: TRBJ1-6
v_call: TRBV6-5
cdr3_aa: CASSYSGRGGNSPLHF

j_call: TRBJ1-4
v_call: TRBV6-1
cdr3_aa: CASSEWGQGTRAEKLFF

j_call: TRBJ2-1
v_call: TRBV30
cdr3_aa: CAWETGVYNEQFF